The 13 T cell receptor beta chains below were found in one sample sequenced in a study of T-cell memory formation after mild COVID-19. TCRdb re-called the 5' RACE reads with MiXCR, one entry per CDR3 protein. The sample lists 150,000 to 200,000 distinct CDR3 sequences, approximately 10% occurring once. Source material: PBMCs or a T cell subset sorted from them (not recorded which). The receptors derive from a man in his late teens or twenties who had mild COVID-19 (a few samples of this study predate the infection). Cell type and time point are not known.

This clonotype was counted between two and nine times. Relative to the germline gene, one junction end is altered; a read error may explain this. The rearrangement uses TRBV20-1 and TRBJ2-3, with 9 bases identical to TRBD2. The CDR3 loop spans 14 amino acids. Germline values: CDR1 DFQATT, CDR2 SNEGSKA (reference sequence). The CDR3 reads CSVRGGGAADTQYF. CDR3 nucleotides: TGCAGTGTTAGAGGCGGGGGGGCCGCAGATACGCAGTATTTT.

This sequence joins TRBV20-1 and TRBJ2-1; TRBD2 might be the D (7 bases). Germline CDR1 and CDR2: DFQATT and SNEGSKA (reference sequence). There are 13 residues in the CDR3. With 6 bases removed from V and 9 bases from J, the gap between germline ends came to 18 bases. CDR3 bases: TGCAGTGCCACAGGAGGGGGGGGCAGTGAGCAGTTCTTC. Translation: CSATGGGGSEQFF.

The chain is built from TRBV2 and TRBJ1-2; maybe TRBD1 (5 bases). From germline, CDR1 is SNHLY and CDR2 FYNNEI. V lost 7 bases to trimming and J lost 4 bases, with 13 bases between them. CDR3 length: 13 residues. This CDR3 is CASTSGPTYGYTF. The CDR3 DNA follows: TGTGCCAGCACTTCAGGGCCCACCTATGGCTACACCTTC.

This clonotype was picked up a small number of times. The V call is TRBV5-5, the J call TRBJ2-6; D gene ambiguous. CDR1 is SGHKS and CDR2 is YYEKEE in the germline V gene (reference sequence). This CDR3 region has 15 residues. V lost 2 bases and J lost 0, with 6 bases in between. The CDR3 DNA reads as TGTGCCAGCAGCTTCGGTAACTCTGGGGCCAACGTCCTGACTTTC. It specifies CASSFGNSGANVLTF.

The rearrangement uses TRBV11-1 and TRBJ1-1; TRBD1 matches at 8 bases. Germline CDR1 reads SGHAT; CDR2 reads FQDESV (reference sequence). The V segment lost 4 bases and the J segment 4 bases; nucleotides outside the gene matches: 5. This CDR3 is 14 amino acids long. The CDR3 sequence is CASSSRTGSTEAFF. The CDR3 DNA sequence: TGTGCCAGCAGCTCGAGGACAGGGTCCACTGAAGCTTTCTTT.

In this sample, this clonotype turned up many times. The rearrangement links TRBV7-9 to TRBJ2-3; D unresolved. Germline CDR1 reads SEHNR; CDR2 reads FQNEAQ (reference sequence). Trimming removed 2 bases from V and 0 bases from J, with 6 bases in between. The CDR3 runs to 14 residues. CDR3 amino acids: CASSLQHSTDTQYF. In DNA, the CDR3 is TGTGCCAGCAGCTTACAGCATAGCACAGATACGCAGTATTTT.

This clonotype was picked up a small number of times. V is TRBV6-2 or TRBV6-3 and J is TRBJ1-1; 9 bases agree with TRBD1. The CDR3 has 15 amino acids. The V segment lost 7 bases and the J segment 0 bases; nucleotides outside the gene matches: 6. The V gene's germline CDR1 is MNHEY and CDR2 SVGEGT. The CDR3 loop is CASKGTGFMNTEAFF. In nucleotides, the CDR3 is TGTGCCAGCAAGGGGACAGGGTTCATGAACACTGAAGCTTTCTTT.

This clonotype was detected only a few times. V gene TRBV6-2 or TRBV6-3 combines with J gene TRBJ2-5, with TRBD1 matching over 9 bases. V lost 5 bases to trimming and J lost 5 bases; unmatched junction nucleotides: 9. The CDR3 spans 15 residues. Germline CDR1 reads MNHEY; CDR2 reads SVGEGT. CDR3 protein: CASSPGTGNRETQYF. The CDR3 DNA is TGTGCCAGCAGTCCTGGGACAGGGAACCGGGAGACCCAGTACTTC.

This clonotype was seen at least ten times. The V and J genes are TRBV4-3 and TRBJ1-6; D unclear. The CDR3 contains 16 residues. Trimming left V 1 base short and J 6 bases short, with 13 bases between. Germline CDR1 is LGHNA and CDR2 is YSLEER. CDR3 loop: CASSQGNGAINSPLHF. The CDR3 DNA follows: TGCGCCAGCAGCCAAGGAAACGGCGCGATTAATTCACCCCTCCACTTT.

This clonotype was seen many times. The rearrangement uses TRBV3-1 and TRBJ1-5; D is uncertain. CDR3 length equals 13 residues. Germline values: CDR1 LGHDT, CDR2 YNNKEL (reference sequence). V was trimmed by 0 bases and J by 7 bases, leaving 7 bases between them. The DNA of the CDR3 is TGTGCCAGCAGCCAAGATCGGATCCAGCCCCAGCATTTT. The encoded protein is CASSQDRIQPQHF.

This chain connects TRBV7-3 to TRBJ2-5; D unclear. The CDR3 has 13 amino acids. Germline V gene data show CDR1 as SGHTA and CDR2 as FQGTGA. Trimming shortened V by 4 bases and J by 6 bases, and 12 bases separated the two germline ends. The CDR3 protein is CASSSYLGKTQYF. CDR3 sequence (DNA): TGTGCCAGCAGCTCCTATCTAGGAAAGACCCAGTACTTC. The full variable domain, its missing parts supplied by reference TRBV7-3 and TRBJ2-5, is GAGVSQTPSNKVTEKGKYVELRCDPISGHTALYWYRQSLGQGPEFLIYFQGTGAADDSGLPNDRFFAVRPEGSVSTLKIQRTERGDSAVYLCASSSYLGKTQYFGPGTRLLVL.

A few counts support this clonotype. The chain joins TRBV7-9 to TRBJ2-5, with 8 bases lining up with TRBD2. The germline gives CDR1 SEHNR, CDR2 FQNEAQ (reference sequence). Trimming cost V 5 bases and J 2 bases; bases outside gene matches: 4. This CDR3 has 14 residues. CDR3 sequence reads: CASSRTSGQETQYF. The CDR3 nucleotides are TGTGCCAGCAGCCGAACTAGCGGACAAGAGACCCAGTACTTC.

This clonotype was seen a few times. This sequence joins TRBV6-1 and TRBJ1-5, with D maybe TRBD1 (5 bases). CDR1 and CDR2 from the germline V gene are MNHNS and SASEGT. The CDR3 consists of 15 residues. Trimming pared 6 bases from V and 3 bases from J, leaving 15 bases between. The CDR3 DNA follows: TGTGCCAGCAGGGGCAGGGAAGTTCTCAATCAGCCCCAGCATTTT. This encodes CASRGREVLNQPQHF.